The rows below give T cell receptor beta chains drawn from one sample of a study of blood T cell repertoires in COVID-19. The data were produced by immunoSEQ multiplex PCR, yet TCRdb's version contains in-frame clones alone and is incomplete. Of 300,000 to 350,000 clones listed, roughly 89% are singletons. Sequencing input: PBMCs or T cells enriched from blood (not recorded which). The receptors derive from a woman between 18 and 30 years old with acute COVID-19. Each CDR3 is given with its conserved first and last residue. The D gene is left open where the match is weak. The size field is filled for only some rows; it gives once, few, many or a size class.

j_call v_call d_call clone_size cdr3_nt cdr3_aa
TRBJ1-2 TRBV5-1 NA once TGCGCCAGCAGCTTGCTGCCAGGCAACTCTAACTATGGCTACACCTTC CASSLLPGNSNYGYTF
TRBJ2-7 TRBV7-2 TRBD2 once TGTGCCAGCAGCTTAGATTTCGGCGGGACTACGCCCTACGAGCAGTACTTC CASSLDFGGTTPYEQYF
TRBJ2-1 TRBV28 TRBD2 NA TGTGCCAGCAGCTCTGGGACTACTAATTTCCTCTACAATGAGCAGTTCTTC CASSSGTTNFLYNEQFF
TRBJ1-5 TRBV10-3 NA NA TGTGCCATCAATGAGGACGGAGCTAATCAGCCCCAGCATTTT CAINEDGANQPQHF
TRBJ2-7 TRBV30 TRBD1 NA TGTGCCTGGGAGAGCATCGGGACAGGGGGGACCTACGAGCAGTACTTC CAWESIGTGGTYEQYF
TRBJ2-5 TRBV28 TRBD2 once TGTGCCAGCAGGCACAGGTCGGGGACTAGCGGGGAGACCCAGTACTTC CASRHRSGTSGETQYF
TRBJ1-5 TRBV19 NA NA TGTGCCAGCGCACTGGGGGGTCCGAATCAGCCCCAGCATTTT CASALGGPNQPQHF
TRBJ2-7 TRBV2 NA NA TGTGCCAGCAGGGAAGACGGCTCCTACGAGCAGTACTTC CASREDGSYEQYF
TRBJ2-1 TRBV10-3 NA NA TGTGCCATCAGCGCTAGTGACAATGAGCAGTTCTTC CAISASDNEQFF
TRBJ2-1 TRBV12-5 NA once TGTGCTAGTGCCGCGGACAGACTCACCTACAATGAGCAGTTCTTC CASAADRLTYNEQFF
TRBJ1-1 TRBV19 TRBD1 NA TGTGCCGCTGGCCGACAGGGGAACACTGAAGCTTTCTTT CAAGRQGNTEAFF
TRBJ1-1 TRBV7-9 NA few TGTGCCAGCAGCTCAGGGTTCGGGAACACTGAAGCTTTCTTT CASSSGFGNTEAFF
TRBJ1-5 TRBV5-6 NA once TGTGCCAGCAGCTTGAAGGGAGGCAATCAGCCCCAGCATTTT CASSLKGGNQPQHF
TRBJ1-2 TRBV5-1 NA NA TGCGCCAGCAGCTTGTTGGACTTTAACTATGGCTACACCTTC CASSLLDFNYGYTF
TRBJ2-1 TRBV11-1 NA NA TGTGCCAGCAGCTTAGGGGGGCGCTACAATGAGCAGTTCTTC CASSLGGRYNEQFF
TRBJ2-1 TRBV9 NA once TGTGCCAGCGGAGAATACAATGAGCAGTTCTTC CASGEYNEQFF
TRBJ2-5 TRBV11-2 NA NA TGTGCCAGCAGCTTAGATTGGGCCCGCGGGGAGACCCAGTACTTC CASSLDWARGETQYF
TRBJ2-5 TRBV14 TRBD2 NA TGTGCCAGCAGCGCTAGGACTAGCGGCCTCCAAGAGACCCAGTACTTC CASSARTSGLQETQYF
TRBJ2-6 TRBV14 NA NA TGTGCCAGCAGCCAAGATCTGGGCGGGCTCTCTGGGGCCAACGTCCTGACTTTC CASSQDLGGLSGANVLTF
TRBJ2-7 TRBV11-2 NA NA TGTGCCAGCAGCTTAGGATACGAGGGAGTTGTCTCCTACGAGCAGTACTTC CASSLGYEGVVSYEQYF
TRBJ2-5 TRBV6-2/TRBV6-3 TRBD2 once TGTGCCAGCAGTTACCCCTGGACTAGCGGGAGCCACCAAGAGACCCAGTACTTC CASSYPWTSGSHQETQYF
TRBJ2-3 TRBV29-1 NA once TGCAGCGTCTTGGCTCCCGGGACTCTCAGCTCAGATACGCAGTATTTT CSVLAPGTLSSDTQYF
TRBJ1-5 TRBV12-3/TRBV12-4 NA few TGTGCCAGCACTGAGGAGGATCAGCCCCAGCATTTT CASTEEDQPQHF
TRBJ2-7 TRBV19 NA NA TGTGCCAGTAGCAAGGACAGCTTTAGCTCCTACGAGCAGTACTTC CASSKDSFSSYEQYF
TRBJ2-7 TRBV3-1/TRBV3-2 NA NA TGTGCCAGCAGCCGCGCCGGGGACTACGAGCAGTACTTC CASSRAGDYEQYF
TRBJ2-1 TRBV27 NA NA TGTGCCAGCAGTCCCTTCGCCAGCTCCTACAATGAGCAGTTCTTC CASSPFASSYNEQFF
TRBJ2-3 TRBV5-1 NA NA TGCGCCAGCAGCTTGGGGACAGAGGGCACAGATACGCAGTATTTT CASSLGTEGTDTQYF
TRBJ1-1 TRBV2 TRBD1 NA TGTGCCAGCAGCTCGAGCCGACAGGGTAGGAACACTGAAGCTTTCTTT CASSSSRQGRNTEAFF
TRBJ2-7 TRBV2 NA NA TGTGCCAGCACTCCCGCGGGGCCGGGAGAAGTCAACGAGCAGTACTTC CASTPAGPGEVNEQYF
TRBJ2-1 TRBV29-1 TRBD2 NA TGCAGCGTTGATGGGACTAGCGAACTCTTAACCTCCTACAATGAGCAGTTCTTC CSVDGTSELLTSYNEQFF
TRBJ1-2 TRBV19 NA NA TGTGCCAGTAGTACTGACAGGCCCCCAAGCTATGGCTACACCTTC CASSTDRPPSYGYTF
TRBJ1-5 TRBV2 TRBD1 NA TGTGCCAGCGTCGACAGGGAACGGGATCAGCCCCAGCATTTT CASVDRERDQPQHF
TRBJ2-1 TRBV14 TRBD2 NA TGTGCCAGCAGCCAAGATCGGGGGGGAAGCTCCTACAATGAGCAGTTCTTC CASSQDRGGSSYNEQFF
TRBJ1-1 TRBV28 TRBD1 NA TGTGCCAGCGAGGTGGATACCGGGACAGGTGACCGCATGAACACTGAAGCTTTCTTT CASEVDTGTGDRMNTEAFF
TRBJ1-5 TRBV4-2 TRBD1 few TGTGCCAGCAGCCAAGATGGAGGGGGCCATCAGCCCCAGCATTTT CASSQDGGGHQPQHF
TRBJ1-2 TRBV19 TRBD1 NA TGTGCCAGTAGTATAGAGGGACAGGGTGGTGGCTACACCTTC CASSIEGQGGGYTF
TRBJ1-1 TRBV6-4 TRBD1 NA TGTGCCAGCAGTGACTATGGTGACAGGGGGAAAGCTTTCTTT CASSDYGDRGKAFF
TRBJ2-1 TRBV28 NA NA TGTGCCAGCACCCTGGGCGGGCAACCCTACAATGAGCAGTTCTTC CASTLGGQPYNEQFF
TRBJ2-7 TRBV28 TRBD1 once TGTGCCAGCAGTTTAACCCCGACAGGGGGCTCCTACGAGCAGTACTTC CASSLTPTGGSYEQYF
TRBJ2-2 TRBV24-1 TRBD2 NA TGTGCCACCAGTGATTTAGGTAGGCGGGGGAGCACCGGGGAGCTGTTTTTT CATSDLGRRGSTGELFF
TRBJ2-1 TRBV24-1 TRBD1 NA TGTGCCACCAGCCGGGACAGCCCTTCCAATGAGCAGTTCTTC CATSRDSPSNEQFF
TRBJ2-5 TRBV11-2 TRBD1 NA TGTGCCAGCAGCTTAGGACAGGGAGACCAAGAGACCCAGTACTTC CASSLGQGDQETQYF
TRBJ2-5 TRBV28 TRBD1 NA TGTGCCAGCAGACAGGGGCAAGAGACCCAGTACTTC CASRQGQETQYF
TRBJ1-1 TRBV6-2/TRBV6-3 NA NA TGTGCCAGCAGTTACGAGGGCAGGGGCGCTGAAGCTTTCTTT CASSYEGRGAEAFF
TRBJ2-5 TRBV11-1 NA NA TGTGCCAGCCGGTCCCGGACAGACCAAGAGACCCAGTACTTC CASRSRTDQETQYF
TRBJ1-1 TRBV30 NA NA TGTGCCTGGAGTGTAGGTGGGGCCACTGAAGCTTTCTTT CAWSVGGATEAFF
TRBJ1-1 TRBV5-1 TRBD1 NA TGCGCCAGCAGCCCCCGGGACAGGGGGCTGGCCACTGAAGCTTTCTTT CASSPRDRGLATEAFF
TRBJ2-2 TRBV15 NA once TGTGCCACCAGCAGAGAAACAGGGAGAGGCAACACCGGGGAGCTGTTTTTT CATSRETGRGNTGELFF
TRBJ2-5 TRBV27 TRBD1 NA TGTGCCAGCAGTCTAACACTACAGGGGTTTCAGGAGACCCAGTACTTC CASSLTLQGFQETQYF
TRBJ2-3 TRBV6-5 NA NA TGTGCCAGCAGTCGTACAGGGACGAATACGCAGTATTTT CASSRTGTNTQYF
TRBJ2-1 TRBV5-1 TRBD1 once TGCGCCAGCAGCTTGGAAGCCCAGGGGGTCTACAATGAGCAGTTCTTC CASSLEAQGVYNEQFF
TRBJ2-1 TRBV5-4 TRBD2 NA TGTGCCAGCAGCTTGTGGGTAGCGGGTCAGCAGTTCTTC CASSLWVAGQQFF
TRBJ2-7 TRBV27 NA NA TGTGCCAGCAGTTTACGAGCTGATTCCTACGAGCAGTACTTC CASSLRADSYEQYF
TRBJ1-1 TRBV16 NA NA TGTGCCAGCAGCCAATCGGCGGGGGGCACTGAAGCTTTCTTT CASSQSAGGTEAFF